Listed below are T cell receptor beta chains from one sample, sequenced in a study of PD-L1 blockade in urothelial cancer. TCRdb keeps only in-frame clones here, not all; method: immunoSEQ multiplex PCR. The sample lists 71,000 or so clones; 70% to 90% were seen once. This material consisted of PBMCs, taken around atezolizumab (anti-PD-L1) treatment. The source of these receptors is a man in his 60s with urothelial cancer. Both conserved end residues are part of each CDR3. A D gene is named only where the DNA matches it firmly. Size is omitted from some rows. Given values are once, few, many or a class for expanded clones.

size | J | V | D | DNA | CDR3
NA | TRBJ1-4 | TRBV30 | NA | TGTGCCTGGAGTGTCCGGGAAAAACTGTTTTTT | CAWSVREKLFF
NA | TRBJ2-1 | TRBV7-9 | TRBD1 | TGTGCCAGCAGCTTAGAAAGGGGGCCCCATGAGCAGTTCTTC | CASSLERGPHEQFF
NA | TRBJ2-1 | TRBV6-5 | NA | TGTGCCAGCAGCCAACAGACTACCTACAATGAGCAGTTCTTC | CASSQQTTYNEQFF
NA | TRBJ1-5 | TRBV7-8 | NA | TGTGCCAGCAGCCCCTACCAGGTCTTAGGCCAGCCCCAGCATTTT | CASSPYQVLGQPQHF
NA | TRBJ1-5 | TRBV5-1 | NA | TGCGCCAGTTACCGGGTCAGGGTGAGCAATCAGCCCCAGCATTTT | CASYRVRVSNQPQHF
NA | TRBJ1-2 | TRBV11-2 | NA | TGTGCCAGCAGCTCCGGAGAGTTCTATGGCTACACCTTC | CASSSGEFYGYTF
NA | TRBJ2-5 | TRBV15 | NA | TGTGCCTCCGGACGGAGGGCTCAAGAGACCCAGTACTTC | CASGRRAQETQYF
NA | TRBJ2-7 | TRBV15 | NA | TGTGCCACCAGCAGAGGCGGCGGATCCTACGAGCAGTACTTC | CATSRGGGSYEQYF
NA | TRBJ2-3 | TRBV18 | TRBD2 | TGTGCCAGCTCAGAGCGGACTAGCGGGAGCAAGTCAGATACGCAGTATTTT | CASSERTSGSKSDTQYF
once | TRBJ2-7 | TRBV6-1 | NA | TGTGCCAGCAGTGAATTTGGAGGTAGCTCCTACGAGCAGTACTTC | CASSEFGGSSYEQYF
few | TRBJ2-3 | TRBV28 | TRBD2 | TGTGCCAGCAGGGGGGGAGCGGGAGGCACAGATACGCAGTATTTT | CASRGGAGGTDTQYF
NA | TRBJ2-1 | TRBV9 | TRBD2 | TGTGCCAGCAGCGCTACGAGCACGGGAGGAGGGAACAATGAGCAGTTCTTC | CASSATSTGGGNNEQFF
NA | TRBJ2-3 | TRBV11-3 | TRBD2 | TGTGCCAGCAGCCTACTAGCGACCACAGATACGCAGTATTTT | CASSLLATTDTQYF
few | TRBJ2-2 | TRBV5-1 | NA | TGCGCCAGCAGCTTGGGATGGGGGCTAATAGCCGGGGAGCTGTTTTTT | CASSLGWGLIAGELFF
NA | TRBJ2-1 | TRBV5-6 | NA | TGTGCCAGCAGCTTGTTCATAGGGAGTGAGCAGTTCTTC | CASSLFIGSEQFF
NA | TRBJ1-1 | TRBV19 | NA | TGTGCCAGTTCGTACAGGGTTGGTACTGAAGCTTTCTTT | CASSYRVGTEAFF
once | TRBJ1-3 | TRBV28 | TRBD1 | TGTGCCAGCAGTCACCAGGACAGGGCTGGAAACACCATATATTTT | CASSHQDRAGNTIYF
NA | TRBJ2-7 | TRBV7-2 | TRBD1 | TGTGCCAGCAGACAGGGGCCCTCCTACGAGCAGTACTTC | CASRQGPSYEQYF
NA | TRBJ2-1 | TRBV5-6 | NA | TGTGCCAGCAGTCCAAAACTAGATATCACTGAGCAGTTCTTC | CASSPKLDITEQFF
NA | TRBJ2-2 | TRBV15 | NA | TGTGCCACCAGCAGGACGGACAGCGGGGAGCTGTTTTTT | CATSRTDSGELFF
NA | TRBJ2-7 | TRBV12-5 | TRBD1 | TGTGCTAGTGGTTTGGGGGGGACAGGGGTCTACGAGCAGTACTTC | CASGLGGTGVYEQYF
NA | TRBJ2-7 | TRBV11-2 | NA | TGTGCCAGCAGCTTAATTGAAGCTCCCCACGAGCAGTACTTC | CASSLIEAPHEQYF
NA | TRBJ2-2 | TRBV7-9 | TRBD1 | TGTGCCAGCAGCTCCGGGACAGGGTACACCGGGGAGCTGTTTTTT | CASSSGTGYTGELFF
NA | TRBJ2-1 | TRBV4-2 | TRBD1 | TGTGCCAGCAGCCAAGATGCGGCAGGGGGAGCCTACAATGAGCAGTTCTTC | CASSQDAAGGAYNEQFF
NA | TRBJ2-1 | TRBV10-2 | TRBD2 | TGCGCCAGCAGCGGGGGGGGATCCTACAATGAGCAGTTCTTC | CASSGGGSYNEQFF
NA | TRBJ1-5 | TRBV7-2 | TRBD1 | TGTGCCAGCAGCTTAATTGGACAGGGCAATCAGCCCCAGCATTTT | CASSLIGQGNQPQHF
once | TRBJ2-7 | TRBV2 | TRBD1 | TGTGCCAGCAGTGAAGAGATGACAGGGTCCTACGAGCAGTACTTC | CASSEEMTGSYEQYF
NA | TRBJ2-7 | TRBV5-1 | NA | TGCGCCAGCAGCCCCCTGGGGACAAATACCTACGAGCAGTACTTC | CASSPLGTNTYEQYF
NA | TRBJ1-5 | TRBV2 | NA | TGTGCCAGCGCGGGGGATACTAGCAATCAGCCCCAGCATTTT | CASAGDTSNQPQHF
NA | TRBJ2-7 | TRBV11-2 | NA | TGTGCCAGCAGCTCCTACTACGAGCAGTACTTC | CASSSYYEQYF
NA | TRBJ2-3 | TRBV27 | TRBD1 | TGTGCCAGCAGTCCAGACAGGGATCGGACAGATACGCAGTATTTT | CASSPDRDRTDTQYF
NA | TRBJ2-7 | TRBV10-3 | TRBD2 | TGTGCCATCACCCCGGGACTAACCTACGAGCAGTACTTC | CAITPGLTYEQYF
NA | TRBJ1-2 | TRBV12-5 | TRBD1 | TGTGCTAGTGGTTTGGTACGGCAGGACAGGGGAGATGGCTACACCTTC | CASGLVRQDRGDGYTF
once | TRBJ1-1 | TRBV19 | NA | TGTGCCAGTAGTTACAGGGAGGGCACTGAAGCTTTCTTT | CASSYREGTEAFF
NA | TRBJ2-5 | TRBV10-3 | TRBD1 | TGTGCCATCCGTGAGGCAGGGGGAATGACCCAGTACTTC | CAIREAGGMTQYF
NA | TRBJ2-2 | TRBV2 | TRBD1 | TGTGCCAGCAGGGTGGACAGGGGGATCGGGGAGCTGTTTTTT | CASRVDRGIGELFF
NA | TRBJ2-7 | TRBV28 | TRBD1 | TGTGCCAGCAGTTCGGGACAGGGGGTCTACGAGCAGTACTTC | CASSSGQGVYEQYF
NA | TRBJ1-1 | TRBV9 | NA | TGTGCCAGCAGCGTTTCCCAGGGGAACACTGAAGCTTTCTTT | CASSVSQGNTEAFF
NA | TRBJ2-3 | TRBV6-1 | TRBD2 | TGTGCCAGCAGTGAATACGGGGGGGCCCTAGATACGCAGTATTTT | CASSEYGGALDTQYF
NA | TRBJ2-1 | TRBV5-4 | TRBD2 | TGTGCCAGCAGCCCGGCTAGCGGGAGGGCCTGGTATGAGCAGTTCTTC | CASSPASGRAWYEQFF
NA | TRBJ1-2 | TRBV9 | TRBD1 | TGTGCCAGCAGCGCCCAAGGAGGGGGCGATGGCTACACCTTC | CASSAQGGGDGYTF
NA | TRBJ1-1 | TRBV6-5 | TRBD1 | TGTGCCAGCAGTTACTCCGACAGGGCGAACACTGAAGCTTTCTTT | CASSYSDRANTEAFF
once | TRBJ1-5 | TRBV25-1 | TRBD1 | TGTGCCAGCAGTGGGAACAGGGGAGATCAGCCCCAGCATTTT | CASSGNRGDQPQHF
once | TRBJ2-7 | TRBV10-3 | TRBD1 | TGTGCCATACGACAGGGGGCGTCCTACGAGCAGTACTTC | CAIRQGASYEQYF
NA | TRBJ1-6 | TRBV6-5 | TRBD1 | TGTGCCAGCAGTTCAGGGGGGAGAAATTCACCCCTCCACTTT | CASSSGGRNSPLHF
NA | TRBJ2-1 | TRBV4-3 | TRBD2 | TGCGCCAGCAGCCAAGATCCCCGGGAGGTAAACAATGAGCAGTTCTTC | CASSQDPREVNNEQFF
NA | TRBJ2-7 | TRBV10-1 | NA | TGCGCCAGCCATTCCGTGACAGCCCGCGAGGCGACCTACGAGCAGTACTTC | CASHSVTAREATYEQYF
NA | TRBJ2-2 | TRBV7-9 | NA | TGTGCCAGCAGCTTGTCGTGGACAGAAACCGGGGAGCTGTTTTTT | CASSLSWTETGELFF